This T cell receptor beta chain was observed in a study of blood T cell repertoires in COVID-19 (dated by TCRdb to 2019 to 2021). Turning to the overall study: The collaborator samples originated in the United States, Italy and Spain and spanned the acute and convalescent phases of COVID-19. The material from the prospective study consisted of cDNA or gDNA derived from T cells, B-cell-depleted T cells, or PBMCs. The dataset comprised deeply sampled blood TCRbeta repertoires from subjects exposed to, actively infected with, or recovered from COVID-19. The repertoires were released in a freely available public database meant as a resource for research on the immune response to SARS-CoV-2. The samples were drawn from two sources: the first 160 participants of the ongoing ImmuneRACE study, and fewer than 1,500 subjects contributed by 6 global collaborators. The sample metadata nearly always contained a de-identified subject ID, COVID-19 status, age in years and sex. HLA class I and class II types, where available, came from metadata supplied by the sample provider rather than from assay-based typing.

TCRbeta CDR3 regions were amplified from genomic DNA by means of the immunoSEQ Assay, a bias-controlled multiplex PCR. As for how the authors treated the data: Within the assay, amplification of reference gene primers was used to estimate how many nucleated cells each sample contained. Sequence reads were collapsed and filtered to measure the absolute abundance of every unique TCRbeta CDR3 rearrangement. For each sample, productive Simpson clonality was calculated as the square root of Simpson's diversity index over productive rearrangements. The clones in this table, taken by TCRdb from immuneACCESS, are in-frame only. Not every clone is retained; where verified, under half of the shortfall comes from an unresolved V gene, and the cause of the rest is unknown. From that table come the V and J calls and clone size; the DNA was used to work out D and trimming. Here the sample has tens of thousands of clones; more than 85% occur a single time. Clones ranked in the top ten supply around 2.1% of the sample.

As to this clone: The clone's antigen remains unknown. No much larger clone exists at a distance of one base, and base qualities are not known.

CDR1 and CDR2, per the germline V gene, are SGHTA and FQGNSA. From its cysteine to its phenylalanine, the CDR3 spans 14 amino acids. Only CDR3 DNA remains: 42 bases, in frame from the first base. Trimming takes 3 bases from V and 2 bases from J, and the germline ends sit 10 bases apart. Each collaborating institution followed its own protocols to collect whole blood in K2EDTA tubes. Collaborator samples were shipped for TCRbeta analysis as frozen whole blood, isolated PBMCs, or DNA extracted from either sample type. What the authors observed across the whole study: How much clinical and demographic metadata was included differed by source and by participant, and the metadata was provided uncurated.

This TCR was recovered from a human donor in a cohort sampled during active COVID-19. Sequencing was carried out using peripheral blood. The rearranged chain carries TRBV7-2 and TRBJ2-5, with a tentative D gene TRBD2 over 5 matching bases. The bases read TGTGCCAGCAGCTTCTCGCCGGGACAAGAGACCCAGTACTTC. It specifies CASSFSPGQETQYF.